The source of this T cell receptor (beta chain) is a study of T-cell reconstitution after alpha-beta-depleted transplantation in children. A library of TCRbeta sequences, prepared with unique molecular identifiers, was generated. TCRdb reanalysed the PCR reads using MiXCR and keeps one entry per CDR3 protein. The table lists 70,000 to 95,000 distinct CDR3 sequences, 9% to 15% of them singletons. V lost 3 bases and J lost 2, with 12 bases in between. Germline CDR1 SEHNR, CDR2 FQNEAQ (reference sequence). This CDR3 spans 15 amino acids. The clonotype originates from a human donor who donated a stem cell graft to a child with inherited bone marrow failure. The sequences come from PBMCs from the stem cell graft donor, collected from the stem cell graft. The chain is built from TRBV7-9 and TRBJ2-3; unclear D gene. The CDR3 sequence is CASSFTLTHTDTQYF. CDR3 coding DNA: TGTGCCAGCAGCTTTACACTCACACACACAGATACGCAGTATTTT.